This T cell receptor beta chain was identified in a study of shared clonotypes between healthy human individuals. General study points: It was only blood that was sampled, and tissue repertoires likely differ. The authors expected sequencing depth to affect clonotype sharing among donors.

V lost 5 bases to trimming and J lost 5 bases, with 10 bases between them. The CDR3 length is 13 residues. Per germline, CDR1 SGHAT and CDR2 FQNNGV. Input per replicate PCR of unsorted PBMC was roughly 320 ng DNA, corresponding to tens of thousands of T cell genomes. Authors' processing steps: Filtering was not the same, since immunoSEQ gave junction-only sequences without quality scores. The table came from immunoSEQ multiplex PCR; TCRdb's copy has only in-frame clones and leaves some out. That table gives V, J and clone size, and the DNA gave D and trimming. The sample has around 500,000 clones, over 65% seen once. The sample holds a few counts of this clone. The antigen remains undetermined.

The TCR comes from a middle-aged woman in good health. Some clones in this sample may be carry-over from other donors' samples. The sample consisted of PBMCs. V and J are TRBV11-2 and TRBJ1-5, with D unresolved. DNA for the CDR3: TGTGCCAGCAGCGTAGGGTTGGATCAGCCCCAGCATTTT. This codes for CASSVGLDQPQHF.